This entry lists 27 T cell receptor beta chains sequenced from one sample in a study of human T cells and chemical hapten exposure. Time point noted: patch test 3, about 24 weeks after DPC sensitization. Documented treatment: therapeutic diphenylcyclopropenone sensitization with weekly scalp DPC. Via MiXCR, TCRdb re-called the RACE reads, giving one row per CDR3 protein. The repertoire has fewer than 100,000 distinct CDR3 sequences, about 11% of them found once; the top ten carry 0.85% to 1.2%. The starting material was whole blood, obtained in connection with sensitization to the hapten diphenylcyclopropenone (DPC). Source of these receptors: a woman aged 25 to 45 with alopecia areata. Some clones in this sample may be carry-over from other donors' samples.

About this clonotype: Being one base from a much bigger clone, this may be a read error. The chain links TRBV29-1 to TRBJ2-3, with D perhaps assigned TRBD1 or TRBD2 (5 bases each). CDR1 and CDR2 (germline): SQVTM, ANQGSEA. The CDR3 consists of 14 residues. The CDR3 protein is CSVCRDGGTDTRYF. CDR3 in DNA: TGCAGCGTATGCCGGGACGGAGGCACAGATACGCGGTATTTT.

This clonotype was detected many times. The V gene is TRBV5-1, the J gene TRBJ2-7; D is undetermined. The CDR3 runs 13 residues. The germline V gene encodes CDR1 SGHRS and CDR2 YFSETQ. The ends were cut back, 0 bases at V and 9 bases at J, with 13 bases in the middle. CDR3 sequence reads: CASSLGFGDRQYF. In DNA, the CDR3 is TGCGCCAGCAGCTTGGGGTTTGGGGATCGGCAGTACTTC.

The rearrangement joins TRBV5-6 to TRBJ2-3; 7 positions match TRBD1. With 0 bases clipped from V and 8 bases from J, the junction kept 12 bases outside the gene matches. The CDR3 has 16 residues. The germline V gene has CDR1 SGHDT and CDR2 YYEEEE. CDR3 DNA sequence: TGTGCCAGCAGCTTGGTGTTGACAGGGCATGGAGGTACGCAGTATTTT. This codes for CASSLVLTGHGGTQYF.

CDR3 nucleotide sequence: TGCAGCGTTGAAGACCGACAGGGAACAATGAACACTGAAGCTTTCTTT. Encoded protein: CSVEDRQGTMNTEAFF. The chain combines TRBV29-1 with TRBJ1-1; TRBD1 agrees at 7 bases. This CDR3 spans 16 amino acids. The J segment lost 0 bases and the V segment lost 0 bases, leaving 7 bases of the junction unmatched. Germline V gene data show CDR1 as SQVTM and CDR2 as ANQGSEA.

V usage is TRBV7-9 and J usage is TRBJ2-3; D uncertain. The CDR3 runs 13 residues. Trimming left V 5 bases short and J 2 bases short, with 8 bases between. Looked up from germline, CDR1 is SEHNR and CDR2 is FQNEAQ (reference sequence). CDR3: CASSPRPTDTQYF. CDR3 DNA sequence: TGTGCCAGCAGCCCCCGCCCCACAGATACGCAGTATTTT.

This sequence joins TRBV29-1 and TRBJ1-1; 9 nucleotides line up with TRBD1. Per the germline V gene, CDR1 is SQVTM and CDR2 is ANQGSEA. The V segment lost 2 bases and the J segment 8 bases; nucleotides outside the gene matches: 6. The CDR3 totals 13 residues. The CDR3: CSVEMGQGTEAFF. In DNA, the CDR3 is TGCAGCGTTGAAATGGGACAGGGTACCGAAGCTTTCTTT.

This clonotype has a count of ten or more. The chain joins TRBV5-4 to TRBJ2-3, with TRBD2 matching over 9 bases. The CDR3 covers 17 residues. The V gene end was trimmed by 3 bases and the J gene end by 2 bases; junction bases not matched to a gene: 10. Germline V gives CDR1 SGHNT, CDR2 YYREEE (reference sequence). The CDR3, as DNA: TGTGCCAGCAGCTCGGACCAGCTAGCGGGGTCCACAGATACGCAGTATTTT. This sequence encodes CASSSDQLAGSTDTQYF.

The CDR3 DNA reads TGCAGTGCTACTAGCGGGGGGCCGCGTTACGAGCAGTACGTC. It codes for CSATSGGPRYEQYV. The chain employs TRBV20-1 and TRBJ2-7; 11 bases align to TRBD2. V lost 4 bases and J lost 4; bases outside the gene matches: 6. Germline V CDR1 and CDR2: DFQATT, SNEGSKA (reference sequence). CDR3 size: 14 residues.

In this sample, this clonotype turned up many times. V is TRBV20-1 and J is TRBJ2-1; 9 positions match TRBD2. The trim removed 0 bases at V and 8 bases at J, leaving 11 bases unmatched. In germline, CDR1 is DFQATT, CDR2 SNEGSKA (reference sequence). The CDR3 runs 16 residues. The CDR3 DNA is TGCAGTGCTAGAGATATGCGGGGGGGAGAGAGGTATGAGCAGTTCTTC. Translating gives CSARDMRGGERYEQFF.

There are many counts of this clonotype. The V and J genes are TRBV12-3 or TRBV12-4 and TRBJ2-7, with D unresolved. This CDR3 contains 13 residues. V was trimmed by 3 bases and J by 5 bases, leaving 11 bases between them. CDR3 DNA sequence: TGTGCCAGCAGTTTCCGGCAGCGCGACGAGCAGTACTTC. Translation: CASSFRQRDEQYF.

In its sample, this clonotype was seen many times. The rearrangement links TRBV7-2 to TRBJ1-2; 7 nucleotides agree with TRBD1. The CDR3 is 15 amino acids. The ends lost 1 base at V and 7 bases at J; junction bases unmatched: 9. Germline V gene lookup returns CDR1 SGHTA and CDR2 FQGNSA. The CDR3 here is CASSLGGDSLRGYTF. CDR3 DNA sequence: TGTGCCAGCAGCTTAGGGGGGGACAGTCTCCGTGGCTACACCTTC.

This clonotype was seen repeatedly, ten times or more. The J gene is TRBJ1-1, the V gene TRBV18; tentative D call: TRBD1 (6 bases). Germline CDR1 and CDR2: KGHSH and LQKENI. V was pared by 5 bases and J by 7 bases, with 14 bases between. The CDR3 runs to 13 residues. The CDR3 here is CASSDRGQGEAFF. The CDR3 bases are TGTGCCAGCTCAGATCGGGGGCAGGGTGAAGCTTTCTTT.

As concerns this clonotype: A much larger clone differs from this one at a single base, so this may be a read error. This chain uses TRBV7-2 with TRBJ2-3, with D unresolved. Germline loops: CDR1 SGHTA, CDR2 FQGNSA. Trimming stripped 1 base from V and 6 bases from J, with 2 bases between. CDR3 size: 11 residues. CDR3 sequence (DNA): TGTGCCAGCAGCTTAGTGGATACGCAGTATTTT. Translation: CASSLVDTQYF. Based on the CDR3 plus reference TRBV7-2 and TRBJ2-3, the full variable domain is GAGVSQSPSNKVTEKGKDVELRCDPISGHTALYWYRQSLGQGLEFLIYFQGNSAPDKSGLPSDRFSAERTGGSVSTLTIQRTQQEDSAVYLCASSLVDTQYFGPGTRLTVL.

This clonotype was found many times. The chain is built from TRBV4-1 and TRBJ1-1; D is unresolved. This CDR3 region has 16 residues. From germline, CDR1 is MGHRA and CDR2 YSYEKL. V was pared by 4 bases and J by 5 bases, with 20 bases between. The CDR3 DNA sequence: TGCGCCAGCAGCCCTACCCGCGGGGTTGGAGGAACTGAAGCTTTCTTT. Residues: CASSPTRGVGGTEAFF.

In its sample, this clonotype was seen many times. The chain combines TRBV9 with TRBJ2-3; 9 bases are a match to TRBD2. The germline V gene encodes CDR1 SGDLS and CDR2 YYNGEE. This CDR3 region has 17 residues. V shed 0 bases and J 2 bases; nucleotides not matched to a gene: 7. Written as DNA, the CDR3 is TGTGCCAGCAGCGTAGACCCCGCGGGAGGGTTCACAGATACGCAGTATTTT. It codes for CASSVDPAGGFTDTQYF.

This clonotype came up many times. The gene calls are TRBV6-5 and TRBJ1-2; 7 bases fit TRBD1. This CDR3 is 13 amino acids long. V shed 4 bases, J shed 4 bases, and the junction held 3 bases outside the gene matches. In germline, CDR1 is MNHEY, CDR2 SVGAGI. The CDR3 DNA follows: TGTGCCAGCAGTTTATACAGGGGCTATGGCTACACCTTC. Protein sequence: CASSLYRGYGYTF.

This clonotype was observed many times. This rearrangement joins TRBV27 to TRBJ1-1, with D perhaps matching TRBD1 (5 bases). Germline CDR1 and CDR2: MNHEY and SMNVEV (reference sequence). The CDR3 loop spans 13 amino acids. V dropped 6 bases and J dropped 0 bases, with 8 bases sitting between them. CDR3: CASRPGLNTEAFF. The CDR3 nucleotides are TGTGCCAGCAGGCCGGGACTGAACACTGAAGCTTTCTTT.

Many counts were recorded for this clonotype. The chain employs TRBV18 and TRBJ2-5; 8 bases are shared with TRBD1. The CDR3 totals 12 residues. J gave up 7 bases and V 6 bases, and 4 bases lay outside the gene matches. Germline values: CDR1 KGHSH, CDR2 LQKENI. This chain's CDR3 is CASSTGDATQYF. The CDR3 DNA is TGTGCCAGCTCGACAGGGGATGCGACCCAGTACTTC.

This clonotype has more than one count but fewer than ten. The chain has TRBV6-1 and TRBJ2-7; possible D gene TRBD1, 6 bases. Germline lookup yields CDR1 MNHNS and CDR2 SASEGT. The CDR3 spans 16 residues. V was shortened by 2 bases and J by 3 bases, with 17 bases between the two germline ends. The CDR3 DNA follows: TGTGCCAGCAGTGAATCTTCCCGAGGGGGTATCTACGAGCAGTACGTC. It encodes CASSESSRGGIYEQYV.

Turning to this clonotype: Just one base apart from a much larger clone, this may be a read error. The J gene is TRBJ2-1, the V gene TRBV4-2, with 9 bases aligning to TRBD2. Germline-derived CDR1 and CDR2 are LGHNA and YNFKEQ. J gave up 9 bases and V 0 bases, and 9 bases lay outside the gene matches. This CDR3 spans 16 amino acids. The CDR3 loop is CASSQDSGGGAGEQFF. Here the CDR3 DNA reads TGTGCCAGCAGCCAAGATTCCGGCGGGGGGGCCGGTGAGCAGTTCTTC.

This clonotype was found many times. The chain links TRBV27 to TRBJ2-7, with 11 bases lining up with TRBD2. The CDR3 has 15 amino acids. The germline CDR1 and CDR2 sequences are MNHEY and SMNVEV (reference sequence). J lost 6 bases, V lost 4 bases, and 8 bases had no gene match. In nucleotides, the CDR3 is TGTGCCAGCAGTTCCCTGGGGCTAGCGGGAGGCGAGCAGTACTTC. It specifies CASSSLGLAGGEQYF.

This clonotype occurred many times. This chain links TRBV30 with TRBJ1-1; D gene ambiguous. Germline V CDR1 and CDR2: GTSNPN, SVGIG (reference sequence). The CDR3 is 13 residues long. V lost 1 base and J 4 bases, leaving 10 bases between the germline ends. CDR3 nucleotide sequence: TGTGCCTGGAGTGCTACAACGTCCACTGAAGCTTTCTTT. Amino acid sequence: CAWSATTSTEAFF.

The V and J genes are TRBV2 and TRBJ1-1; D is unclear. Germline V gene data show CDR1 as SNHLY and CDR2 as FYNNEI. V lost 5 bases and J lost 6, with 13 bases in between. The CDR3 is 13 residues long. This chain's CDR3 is CASSPLKGAEAFF. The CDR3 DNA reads TGTGCCAGCAGTCCATTAAAGGGTGCTGAAGCTTTCTTT.

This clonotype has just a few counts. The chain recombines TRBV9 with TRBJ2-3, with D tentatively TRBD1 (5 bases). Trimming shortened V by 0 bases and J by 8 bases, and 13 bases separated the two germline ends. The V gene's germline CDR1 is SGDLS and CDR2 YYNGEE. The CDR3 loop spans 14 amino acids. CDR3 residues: CASSVEANQGTQYF. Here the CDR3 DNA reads TGTGCCAGCAGCGTAGAGGCGAATCAGGGTACGCAGTATTTT.

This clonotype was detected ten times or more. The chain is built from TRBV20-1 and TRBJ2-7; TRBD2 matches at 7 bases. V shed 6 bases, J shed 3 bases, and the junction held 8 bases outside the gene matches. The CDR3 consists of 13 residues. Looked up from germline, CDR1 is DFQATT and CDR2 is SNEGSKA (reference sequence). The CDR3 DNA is TGCAGTGCCCGGACTAGGGCTAGCTACGAGCAGTACTTC. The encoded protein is CSARTRASYEQYF.

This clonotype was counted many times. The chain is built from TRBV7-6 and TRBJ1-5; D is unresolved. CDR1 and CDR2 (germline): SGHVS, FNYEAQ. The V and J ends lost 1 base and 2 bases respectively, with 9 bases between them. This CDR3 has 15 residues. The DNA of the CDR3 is TGTGCCAGCAGCTTAGGGGGAGAGGGCAATCAGCCCCAGCATTTT. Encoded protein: CASSLGGEGNQPQHF.

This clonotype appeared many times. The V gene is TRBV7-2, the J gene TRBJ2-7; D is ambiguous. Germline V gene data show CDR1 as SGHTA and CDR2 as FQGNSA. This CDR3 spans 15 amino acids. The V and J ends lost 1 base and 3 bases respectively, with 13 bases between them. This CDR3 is CASSLGRLSHYEQYF. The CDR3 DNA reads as TGTGCCAGCAGCTTAGGAAGGCTCTCTCACTACGAGCAGTACTTC.